The rows below give T cell receptor beta chains drawn from one sample of a study of blood T cell repertoires in COVID-19. Produced via immunoSEQ multiplex PCR; TCRdb's table is partial and in-frame only. The data show 410,000 or so clones, about nine tenths seen once. The specimen was peripheral blood. All receptors come from a woman younger than 45 with active or convalescent COVID-19. CDR3s include the opening cysteine and the closing phenylalanine or tryptophan. D genes are given only for firm matches. Not all rows give a size; the values are once, few, many and, for expanded clones, a class.

d_call,clone_size,v_call,j_call,cdr3_aa,cdr3_nt
TRBD2,once,TRBV7-2,TRBJ2-5,CASSLDPATSGKETQYF,TGTGCCAGCAGCTTAGACCCTGCCACTAGCGGGAAAGAGACCCAGTACTTC
-,-,TRBV28,TRBJ1-2,CASSLLQGWGNTF,TGTGCCAGCAGTTTGTTACAGGGATGGGGAAACACCTTC
TRBD2,-,TRBV24-1,TRBJ2-1,CATSDRTGGGPYNEQFF,TGTGCCACCAGTGATCGGACGGGGGGTGGCCCCTACAATGAGCAGTTCTTC
-,-,TRBV10-2,TRBJ1-5,CASRTALNQPQHF,TGCGCCAGCAGGACAGCGCTCAATCAGCCCCAGCATTTT
TRBD1,-,TRBV19,TRBJ2-1,CASSDLQGAEQFF,TGTGCCAGTAGTGACCTTCAGGGGGCTGAGCAGTTCTTC
-,-,TRBV6-2/TRBV6-3,TRBJ2-7,CASSSRTKSYEQYF,TGTGCCAGCAGTTCGCGGACTAAAAGCTACGAGCAGTACTTC
TRBD2,-,TRBV5-5,TRBJ2-7,CASSLAASGSSYEQYF,TGTGCCAGCAGCTTGGCGGCTAGCGGGAGCTCCTACGAGCAGTACTTC
TRBD1,-,TRBV2,TRBJ1-2,CASRGEGADGYTF,TGTGCCAGCAGGGGAGAGGGGGCGGATGGCTACACCTTC
TRBD2,-,TRBV27,TRBJ2-5,CASSSRGGAETQYF,TGTGCCAGCAGTTCCCGGGGAGGGGCGGAGACCCAGTACTTC
-,-,TRBV19,TRBJ1-1,CASSLGRGTEAFF,TGTGCCAGTAGCCTAGGGCGGGGGACTGAAGCTTTCTTT
TRBD1,once,TRBV18,TRBJ1-1,CASSGTAMNTEAFF,TGTGCCAGCTCAGGGACAGCCATGAACACTGAAGCTTTCTTT
-,-,TRBV5-1,TRBJ2-5,CASSLGWAATQYF,TGCGCCAGCAGCTTGGGCTGGGCCGCGACCCAGTACTTC
TRBD2,-,TRBV7-2,TRBJ2-6,CASSPSGSMHPGANVLTF,TGTGCCAGCAGCCCGAGCGGGAGCATGCATCCTGGGGCCAACGTCCTGACTTTC
TRBD1,-,TRBV7-2,TRBJ1-1,CASSLVQGDTEAFF,TGTGCCAGCAGCTTAGTACAGGGGGACACTGAAGCTTTCTTT
-,-,TRBV3-1/TRBV3-2,TRBJ1-1,CASSQDLRTEAFF,TGTGCCAGCAGCCAAGACTTGAGGACTGAAGCTTTCTTT
-,-,TRBV5-4,TRBJ2-1,CASSPLVATPMYNEQFF,TGTGCCAGCAGCCCCCTCGTAGCAACCCCTATGTACAATGAGCAGTTCTTC
-,-,TRBV5-8,TRBJ2-2,CASSLMRMIEWVTGELFF,TGTGCCAGCAGCTTGATGCGGATGATCGAATGGGTCACCGGGGAGCTGTTTTTT
-,once,TRBV29-1,TRBJ2-5,CSVDPQETQYF,TGCAGCGTCGATCCCCAGGAGACCCAGTACTTC
TRBD2,-,TRBV5-4,TRBJ2-1,CASSLVLTSGLRSYNEQFF,TGTGCCAGCAGCTTGGTTTTAACTAGCGGGCTTCGCTCCTACAATGAGCAGTTCTTC
-,-,TRBV13,TRBJ1-4,CASNLNGDPTNEKLFF,TGTGCCAGCAACCTAAACGGGGATCCAACTAATGAAAAACTGTTTTTT
TRBD1,-,TRBV19,TRBJ2-2,CASSLGQGTNTGELFF,TGTGCCAGTAGTCTCGGACAGGGAACGAACACCGGGGAGCTGTTTTTT
-,-,TRBV5-6,TRBJ1-2,CASSLGRRLANYGYTF,TGTGCCAGCAGCTTGGGACGGCGGTTGGCTAACTATGGCTACACCTTC
TRBD1,once,TRBV19,TRBJ1-2,CASSIGQGLGYTF,TGTGCCAGTAGTATTGGACAGGGTCTTGGCTACACCTTC
-,-,TRBV7-6,TRBJ2-3,CASSPDGGPGDTQYF,TGTGCCAGCAGCCCCGACGGAGGGCCGGGGGATACGCAGTATTTT